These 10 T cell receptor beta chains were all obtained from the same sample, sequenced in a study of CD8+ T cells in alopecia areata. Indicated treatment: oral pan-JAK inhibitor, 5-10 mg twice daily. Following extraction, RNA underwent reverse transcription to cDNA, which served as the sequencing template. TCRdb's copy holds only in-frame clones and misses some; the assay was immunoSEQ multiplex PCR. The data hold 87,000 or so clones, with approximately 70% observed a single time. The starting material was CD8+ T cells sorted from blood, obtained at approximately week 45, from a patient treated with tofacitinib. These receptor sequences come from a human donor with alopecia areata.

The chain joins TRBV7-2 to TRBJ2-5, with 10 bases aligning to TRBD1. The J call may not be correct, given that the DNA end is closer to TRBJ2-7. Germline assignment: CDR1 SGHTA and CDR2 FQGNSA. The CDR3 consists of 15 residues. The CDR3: CASSRPGQGSYEQYF. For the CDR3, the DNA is TGTGCCAGCAGCAGACCGGGACAGGGGTCCTACGAGCAGTACTTC.

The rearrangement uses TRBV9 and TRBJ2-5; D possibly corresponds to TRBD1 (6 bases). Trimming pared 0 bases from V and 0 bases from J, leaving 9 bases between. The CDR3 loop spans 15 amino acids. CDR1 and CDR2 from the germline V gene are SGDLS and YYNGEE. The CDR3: CASSVGQANQETQYF. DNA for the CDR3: TGTGCCAGCAGCGTAGGACAGGCCAACCAAGAGACCCAGTACTTC.

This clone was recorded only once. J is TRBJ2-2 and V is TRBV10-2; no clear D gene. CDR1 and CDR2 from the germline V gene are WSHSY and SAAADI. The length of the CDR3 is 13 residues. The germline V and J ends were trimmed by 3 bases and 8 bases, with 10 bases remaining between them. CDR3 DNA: TGCGCCAGCAGTGACGATCGGGCTGGGGAGCTGTTTTTT. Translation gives CASSDDRAGELFF.

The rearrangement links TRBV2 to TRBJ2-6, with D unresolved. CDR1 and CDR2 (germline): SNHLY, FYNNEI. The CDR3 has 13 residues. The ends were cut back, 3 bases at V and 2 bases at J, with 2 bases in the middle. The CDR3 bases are TGTGCCAGCAGTGAGGCTGGGGCCAACGTCCTGACTTTC. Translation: CASSEAGANVLTF.

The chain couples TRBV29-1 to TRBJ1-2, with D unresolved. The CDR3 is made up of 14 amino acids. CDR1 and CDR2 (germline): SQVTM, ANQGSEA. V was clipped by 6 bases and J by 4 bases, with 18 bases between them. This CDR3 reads CSVVTRESGYGYTF. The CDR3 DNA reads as TGCAGCGTAGTCACGAGGGAGTCGGGCTATGGCTACACCTTC.

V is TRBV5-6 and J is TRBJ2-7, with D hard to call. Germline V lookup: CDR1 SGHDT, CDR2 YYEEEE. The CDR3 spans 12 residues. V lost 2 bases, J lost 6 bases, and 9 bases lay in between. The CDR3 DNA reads TGTGCCAGCAGCTTCACGGGTCGCGAGCAGTACTTC. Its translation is CASSFTGREQYF.

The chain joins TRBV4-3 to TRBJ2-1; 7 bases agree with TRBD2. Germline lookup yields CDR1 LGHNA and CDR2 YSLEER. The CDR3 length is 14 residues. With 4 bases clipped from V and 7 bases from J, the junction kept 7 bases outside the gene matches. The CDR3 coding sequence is TGCGCCAGCAGCCCCGAACTGGGGGGGAATGAGCAGTTCTTC. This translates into CASSPELGGNEQFF.

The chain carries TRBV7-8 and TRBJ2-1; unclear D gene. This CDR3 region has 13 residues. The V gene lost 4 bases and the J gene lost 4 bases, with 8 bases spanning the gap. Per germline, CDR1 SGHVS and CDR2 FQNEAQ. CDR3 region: CASSYYRYNEQFF. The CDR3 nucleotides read TGTGCCAGCAGCTACTACAGATACAATGAGCAGTTCTTC.

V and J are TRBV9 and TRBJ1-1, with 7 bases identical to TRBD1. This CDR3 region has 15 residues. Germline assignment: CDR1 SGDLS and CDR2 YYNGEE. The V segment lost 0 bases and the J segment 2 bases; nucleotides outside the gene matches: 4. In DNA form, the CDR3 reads TGTGCCAGCAGCGTAGCTATAGGGGGCAACACTGAAGCTTTCTTT. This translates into CASSVAIGGNTEAFF.

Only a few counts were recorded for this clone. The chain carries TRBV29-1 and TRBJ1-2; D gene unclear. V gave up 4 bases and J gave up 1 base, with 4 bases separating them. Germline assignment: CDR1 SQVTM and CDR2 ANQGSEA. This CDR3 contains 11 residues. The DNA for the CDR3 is TGCAGCGTTGGAGGTAACTATGGCTACACCTTC. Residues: CSVGGNYGYTF.